Shown below are 6 T cell receptor beta chains from a single sample sequenced in a study of blood T cell repertoires in COVID-19. Only in-frame clones appear in the TCRdb table, and some are missing; sequencing was by immunoSEQ multiplex PCR. Of some 170,000 clones in the sample, roughly 90% were seen once. Specimen: peripheral blood. These TCRs come from a woman between 45 and 65 years old with acute or convalescent COVID-19.

The chain combines TRBV6-5 with TRBJ1-5; the match to TRBD1 covers 7 bases. The CDR3 loop spans 15 amino acids. Germline assignment: CDR1 MNHEY and CDR2 SVGAGI. Trimming removed 6 bases from V and 4 bases from J; junction bases left unmatched: 9. The CDR3 sequence is CASRNVGQVNQPQHF. CDR3 DNA sequence: TGTGCCAGCAGAAACGTCGGACAGGTTAATCAGCCCCAGCATTTT.

V usage is TRBV6-2 or TRBV6-3 and J usage is TRBJ1-4, with 10 bases aligning to TRBD1. J gave up 8 bases and V 8 bases, and 8 bases lay outside the gene matches. The CDR3 runs 14 residues. CDR1 and CDR2 from the germline V gene are MNHEY and SVGEGT. The CDR3 DNA follows: TGTGCCAGCGGCCGGACAGGGGGAAGCGAAAAACTGTTTTTT. This encodes CASGRTGGSEKLFF.

The J gene is TRBJ1-5, the V gene TRBV27; possible D gene TRBD1, 5 bases. The germline CDR1 and CDR2 sequences are MNHEY and SMNVEV (reference sequence). V gave up 4 bases and J gave up 7 bases, with 11 bases separating them. The CDR3 covers 13 residues. CDR3 in DNA: TGTGCCAGCAGTTGGGGGAGCGGGCAGCCCCAGCATTTT. Its protein product is CASSWGSGQPQHF.

V and J are TRBV5-4 and TRBJ2-7, with 10 bases lining up with TRBD1. Germline CDR1 is SGHNT and CDR2 is YYREEE (reference sequence). V trimming: 2 bases; J trimming: 5 bases; junction bases outside the gene matches: 7. This CDR3 comprises 15 residues. CDR3 protein: CASSLYGTGAHEQYF. The DNA of the CDR3 is TGTGCCAGCAGCTTATACGGGACAGGGGCCCACGAGCAGTACTTC.

The chain uses TRBV29-1 and TRBJ1-2; 7 bases agree with TRBD1. From germline, CDR1 is SQVTM and CDR2 ANQGSEA. V lost 4 bases to trimming and J lost 4 bases; unmatched junction nucleotides: 15. The CDR3 contains 16 residues. The CDR3 DNA sequence: TGCAGCGTTGGGCCTCGCTCGACAGGGTGGGGCTATGGCTACACCTTC. Protein: CSVGPRSTGWGYGYTF.

The J gene is TRBJ1-2, the V gene TRBV5-6, with D tentatively TRBD1 (5 bases). Germline loops: CDR1 SGHDT, CDR2 YYEEEE. V lost 10 bases and J 1 base, leaving 14 bases between the germline ends. This CDR3 spans 13 amino acids. Here the CDR3 DNA reads TGTGCCGGGGGGACGGCACATAACTATGGCTACACCTTC. Encoded protein: CAGGTAHNYGYTF.